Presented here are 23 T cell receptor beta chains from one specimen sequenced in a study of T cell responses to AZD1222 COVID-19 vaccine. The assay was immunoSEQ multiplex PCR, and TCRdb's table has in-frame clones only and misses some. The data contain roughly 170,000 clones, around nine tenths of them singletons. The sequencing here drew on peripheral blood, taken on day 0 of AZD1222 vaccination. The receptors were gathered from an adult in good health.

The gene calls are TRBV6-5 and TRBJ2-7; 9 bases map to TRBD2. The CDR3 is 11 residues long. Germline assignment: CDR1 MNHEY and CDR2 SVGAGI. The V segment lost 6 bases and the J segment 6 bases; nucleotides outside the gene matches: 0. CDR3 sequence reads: CASRLAGEQYF. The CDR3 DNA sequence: TGTGCCAGCAGACTAGCGGGCGAGCAGTACTTC.

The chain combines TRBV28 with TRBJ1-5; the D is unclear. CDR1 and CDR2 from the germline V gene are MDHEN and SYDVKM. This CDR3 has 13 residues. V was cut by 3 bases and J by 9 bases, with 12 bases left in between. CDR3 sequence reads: CASSLTRGGPQHF. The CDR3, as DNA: TGTGCCAGCAGTTTGACTAGAGGCGGGCCCCAGCATTTT.

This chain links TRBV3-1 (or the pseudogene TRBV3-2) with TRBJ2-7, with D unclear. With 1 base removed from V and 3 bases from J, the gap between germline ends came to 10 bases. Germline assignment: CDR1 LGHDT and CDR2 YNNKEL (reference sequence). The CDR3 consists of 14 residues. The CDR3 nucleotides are TGTGCCAGCAGCCAAGGTGGTCCCATCTACGAGCAGTACTTC. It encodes CASSQGGPIYEQYF.

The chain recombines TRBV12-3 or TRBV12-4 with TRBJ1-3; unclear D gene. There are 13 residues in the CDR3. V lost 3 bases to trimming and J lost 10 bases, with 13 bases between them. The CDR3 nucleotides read TGTGCCAGCAGTTTCGAAGTCAGATCGACCATATATTTT. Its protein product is CASSFEVRSTIYF.

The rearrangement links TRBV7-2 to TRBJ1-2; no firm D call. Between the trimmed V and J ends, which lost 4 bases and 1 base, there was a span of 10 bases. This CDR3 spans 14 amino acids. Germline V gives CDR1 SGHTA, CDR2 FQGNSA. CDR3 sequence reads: CASSSEGFNYGYTF. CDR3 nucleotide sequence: TGTGCCAGCAGCTCGGAGGGATTTAACTATGGCTACACCTTC.

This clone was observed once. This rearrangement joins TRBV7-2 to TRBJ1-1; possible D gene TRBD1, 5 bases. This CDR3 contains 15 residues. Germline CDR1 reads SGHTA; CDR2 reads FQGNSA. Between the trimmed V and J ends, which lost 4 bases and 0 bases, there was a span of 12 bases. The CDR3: CASSYTTRVNTEAFF. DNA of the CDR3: TGTGCCAGCAGCTACACCACCAGGGTGAACACTGAAGCTTTCTTT.

The CDR3 sequence is CASRRRSGQPSGELFF. DNA of the CDR3: TGTGCCAGCAGAAGAAGATCCGGCCAACCGTCCGGGGAGCTGTTTTTT. The chain combines TRBV28 with TRBJ2-2; D remains ambiguous. The CDR3 is made up of 16 amino acids. CDR1 is MDHEN and CDR2 is SYDVKM in the germline V gene. Trimming removed 6 bases at V and 6 bases at J, with 20 bases between.

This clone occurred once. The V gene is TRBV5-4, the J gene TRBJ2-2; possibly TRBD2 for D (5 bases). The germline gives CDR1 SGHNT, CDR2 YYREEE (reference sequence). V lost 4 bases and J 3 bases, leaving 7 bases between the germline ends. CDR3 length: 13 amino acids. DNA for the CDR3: TGTGCCAGCAGCGAGGACTACACCGGGGAGCTGTTTTTT. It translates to CASSEDYTGELFF. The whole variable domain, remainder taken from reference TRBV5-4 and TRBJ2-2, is ETGVTQSPTHLIKTRGQQVTLRCSSQSGHNTVSWYQQALGQGPQFIFQYYREEENGRGNFPPRFSGLQFPNYSSELNVNALELDDSALYLCASSEDYTGELFFGEGSRLTVL.

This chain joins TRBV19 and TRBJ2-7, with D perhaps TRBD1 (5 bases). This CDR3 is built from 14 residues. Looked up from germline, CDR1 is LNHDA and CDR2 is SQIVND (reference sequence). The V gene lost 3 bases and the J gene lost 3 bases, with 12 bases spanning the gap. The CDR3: CASSMVGDYYEQYF. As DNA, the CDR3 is TGTGCCAGTAGTATGGTAGGGGATTACTACGAGCAGTACTTC.

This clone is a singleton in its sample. The DNA for the CDR3 is TGCGCCAGCAGCTTGGGCTGGACAGGTGACACTGAAGCTTTCTTT. It specifies CASSLGWTGDTEAFF. V gene TRBV5-1 combines with J gene TRBJ1-1, with 7 bases lining up with TRBD1. After removal of 0 bases from V and 3 bases from J, the junction contained 5 bases not matched to a gene. Germline V gives CDR1 SGHRS, CDR2 YFSETQ. This CDR3 is built from 15 residues.

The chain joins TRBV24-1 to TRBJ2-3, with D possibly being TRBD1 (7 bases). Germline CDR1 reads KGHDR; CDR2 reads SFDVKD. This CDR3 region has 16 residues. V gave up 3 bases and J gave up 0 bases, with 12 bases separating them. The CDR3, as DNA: TGTGCCACCAGTGATGGAGGGACAGCTAGCACAGATACGCAGTATTTT. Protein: CATSDGGTASTDTQYF.

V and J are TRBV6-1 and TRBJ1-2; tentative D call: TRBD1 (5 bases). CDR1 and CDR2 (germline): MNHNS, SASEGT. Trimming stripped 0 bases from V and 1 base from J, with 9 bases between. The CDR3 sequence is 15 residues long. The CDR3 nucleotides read TGTGCCAGCAGTGAAGCGGGAGGGGATAACTATGGCTACACCTTC. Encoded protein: CASSEAGGDNYGYTF.

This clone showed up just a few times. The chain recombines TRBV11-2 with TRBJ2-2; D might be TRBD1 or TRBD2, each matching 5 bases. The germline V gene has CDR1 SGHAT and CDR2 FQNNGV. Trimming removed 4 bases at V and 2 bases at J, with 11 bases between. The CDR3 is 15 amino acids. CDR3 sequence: CASSSGPINTGELFF. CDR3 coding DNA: TGTGCCAGCAGCTCGGGACCCATTAACACCGGGGAGCTGTTTTTT.

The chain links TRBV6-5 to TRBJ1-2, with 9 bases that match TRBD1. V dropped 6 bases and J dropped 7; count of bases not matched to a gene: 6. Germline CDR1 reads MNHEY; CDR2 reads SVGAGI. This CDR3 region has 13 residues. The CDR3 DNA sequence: TGTGCCAGCAGGACGGACAGGGGCGGTGGCTACACCTTC. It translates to CASRTDRGGGYTF.

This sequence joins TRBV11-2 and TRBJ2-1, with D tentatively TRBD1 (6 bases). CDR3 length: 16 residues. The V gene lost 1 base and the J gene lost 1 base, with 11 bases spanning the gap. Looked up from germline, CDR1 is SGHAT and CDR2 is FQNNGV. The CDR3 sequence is CASSLADRYSYNEQFF. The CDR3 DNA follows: TGTGCCAGCAGCTTAGCCGACAGGTATTCCTACAATGAGCAGTTCTTC.

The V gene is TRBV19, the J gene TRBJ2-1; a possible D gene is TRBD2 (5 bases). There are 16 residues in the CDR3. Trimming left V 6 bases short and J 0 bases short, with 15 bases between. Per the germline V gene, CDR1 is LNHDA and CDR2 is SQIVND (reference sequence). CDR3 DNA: TGTGCCAGTAGCAAGGAGGACTTAAGCTCCTACAATGAGCAGTTCTTC. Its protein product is CASSKEDLSSYNEQFF.

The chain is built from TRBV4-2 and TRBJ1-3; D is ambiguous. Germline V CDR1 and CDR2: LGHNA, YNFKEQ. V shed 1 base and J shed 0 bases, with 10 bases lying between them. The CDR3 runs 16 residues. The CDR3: CASSQGTLDSGNTIYF. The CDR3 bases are TGTGCCAGCAGCCAAGGTACGCTAGACTCTGGAAACACCATATATTTT.

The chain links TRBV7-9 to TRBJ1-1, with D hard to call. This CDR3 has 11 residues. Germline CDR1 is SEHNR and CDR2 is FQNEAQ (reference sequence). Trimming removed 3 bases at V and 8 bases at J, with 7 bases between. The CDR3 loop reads CASSFNREAFF. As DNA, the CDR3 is TGTGCCAGCAGCTTCAACCGGGAAGCTTTCTTT.

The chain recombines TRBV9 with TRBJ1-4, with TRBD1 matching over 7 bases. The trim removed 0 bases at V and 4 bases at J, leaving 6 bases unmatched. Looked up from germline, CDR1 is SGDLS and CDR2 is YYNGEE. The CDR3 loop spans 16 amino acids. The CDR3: CASSVGPGQNNEKLFF. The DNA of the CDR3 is TGTGCCAGCAGCGTAGGACCGGGACAGAATAATGAAAAACTGTTTTTT.

The CDR3 DNA reads as TGTGCCAGCTCACCACAGAGGCAGGGGGATACTTACTATGGCTACACCTTC. Its protein product is CASSPQRQGDTYYGYTF. The rearrangement joins TRBV18 to TRBJ1-2; 7 nucleotides align to TRBD1. CDR1 KGHSH and CDR2 LQKENI come from the germline V gene. V shed 1 base, J shed 3 bases, and the junction held 11 bases outside the gene matches. This CDR3 is built from 17 residues.

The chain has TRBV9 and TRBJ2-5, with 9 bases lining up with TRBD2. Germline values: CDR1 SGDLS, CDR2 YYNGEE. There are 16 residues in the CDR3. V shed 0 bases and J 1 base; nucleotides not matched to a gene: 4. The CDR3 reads CASSVGLAGSQETQYF. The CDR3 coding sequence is TGTGCCAGCAGCGTAGGGCTAGCGGGGAGCCAAGAGACCCAGTACTTC.

CDR3 loop: CASSVVGETDTQYF. The CDR3 DNA is TGTGCCAGCAGCGTAGTAGGTGAGACAGATACGCAGTATTTT. V usage is TRBV9 and J usage is TRBJ2-3; D remains ambiguous. The germline V gene encodes CDR1 SGDLS and CDR2 YYNGEE. The V end lost 0 bases, the J end lost 3 bases, and 8 bases lay between the germline ends. There are 14 residues in the CDR3.

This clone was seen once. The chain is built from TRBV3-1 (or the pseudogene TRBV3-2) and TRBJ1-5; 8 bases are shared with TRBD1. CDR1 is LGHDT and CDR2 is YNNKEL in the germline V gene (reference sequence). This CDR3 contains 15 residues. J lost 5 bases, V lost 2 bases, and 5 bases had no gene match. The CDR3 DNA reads TGTGCCAGCAGCCAATCAGGGGGCGCTTATCAGCCCCAGCATTTT. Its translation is CASSQSGGAYQPQHF.